Included here is one TCR beta chain sequence, with context. Its antigen is unknown. The input lacks base qualities; no much larger clone sits a single base away. The sample belongs to a study of human thymus T cells (TCRdb year 2020). Study-wide context: TCR alpha and beta repertoires from roughly eight infant thymus samples and four related peripheral blood samples were characterized in the study. Donor ages ranged from about 7 to 244 days, and the cohort comprised roughly six male and a couple of female infants.

TCRB and TCRAD loci were amplified from a standardized quantity of quality-controlled genomic DNA using the immunoSEQ multiplex PCR assay. The V(D)J region was spanned by amplicons of a length sufficient to cover the CDR3 and to identify V and J genes. The amplicons were sequenced on an Illumina platform via the commercial immunoSEQ service. The study's own analysis went as follows. Corrections for primer bias and sequencing errors followed previously described methods, while TCRAD and TCRB definitions were based on the IMGT database. immunoSEQ Analyzer 3.0 and VDJTools were used for repertoire analysis, which covered basic statistics, V/J segment usage, diversity estimates, rarefaction and pairwise overlap. To estimate diversity, the Chao1, ChaoE, Efron-Thisted, Shannon and inverse Simpson indices were applied, and diversity was also estimated on datasets down-sampled to the smallest sample. For repertoire overlap, CDR3 nucleotide sequence, V gene and J gene had to match strictly, and clustering was done by Jaccard-based multidimensional scaling. TCRdb provides this immuneACCESS table in a form limited to in-frame rearrangements. Some clones are lacking; in checked studies, under half of them reflect an unresolved V gene, and why the rest are absent is not known. D and trimming come from the DNA, and the V and J calls and clone size come from that table. This sample comprises 78,000 or so clones, approximately 96% of them detected only once. Around 0.03% of the sample rests with the top ten.

The thymus tissue came from surgical resects taken out during corrective cardiac surgery. Immunologically healthy infants undergoing open corrective cardiac surgery for congenital heart defects in Finland were used as donors. Thymocytes were released mechanically from tissue and stored at -70 °C as pellets of roughly 9.5-31 million cells. A QIAsymphony instrument was used to extract genomic DNA from frozen cell pellets. Here is what the overall study found, with its caveats: V and J gene segment usage appeared biased in both thymic and peripheral blood repertoires. The related research found that thymic TCR repertoires overlapped highly between unrelated individuals. On average, about 730,000 unique TCRB clonotypes were obtained from thymus samples, compared with 80,000 to 85,000 from blood samples.

This clonotype was obtained from a boy under two years old with a congenital heart defect but otherwise immunologically healthy. The sequenced material came from thymus tissue.

The DNA is as follows: TGTGCCAGTAGTACCCATAGGGGACGGATCTACGAGCAGTACTTC. This is translated as CASSTHRGRIYEQYF. The sequence joins TRBV19 to TRBJ2-7; the D call is possibly TRBD1 or TRBD2, each sharing 5 bases. V gives up 4 bases and J gives up 3 bases, and the segment between their germline ends measures 16 bases. Measured from the cysteine to the phenylalanine, the CDR3 is 15 residues long. Here the CDR3 DNA is all that survives: 45 bases in frame from base 1. CDR1 and CDR2 are drawn from the germline V gene (reference sequence): LNHDA, SQIVND.